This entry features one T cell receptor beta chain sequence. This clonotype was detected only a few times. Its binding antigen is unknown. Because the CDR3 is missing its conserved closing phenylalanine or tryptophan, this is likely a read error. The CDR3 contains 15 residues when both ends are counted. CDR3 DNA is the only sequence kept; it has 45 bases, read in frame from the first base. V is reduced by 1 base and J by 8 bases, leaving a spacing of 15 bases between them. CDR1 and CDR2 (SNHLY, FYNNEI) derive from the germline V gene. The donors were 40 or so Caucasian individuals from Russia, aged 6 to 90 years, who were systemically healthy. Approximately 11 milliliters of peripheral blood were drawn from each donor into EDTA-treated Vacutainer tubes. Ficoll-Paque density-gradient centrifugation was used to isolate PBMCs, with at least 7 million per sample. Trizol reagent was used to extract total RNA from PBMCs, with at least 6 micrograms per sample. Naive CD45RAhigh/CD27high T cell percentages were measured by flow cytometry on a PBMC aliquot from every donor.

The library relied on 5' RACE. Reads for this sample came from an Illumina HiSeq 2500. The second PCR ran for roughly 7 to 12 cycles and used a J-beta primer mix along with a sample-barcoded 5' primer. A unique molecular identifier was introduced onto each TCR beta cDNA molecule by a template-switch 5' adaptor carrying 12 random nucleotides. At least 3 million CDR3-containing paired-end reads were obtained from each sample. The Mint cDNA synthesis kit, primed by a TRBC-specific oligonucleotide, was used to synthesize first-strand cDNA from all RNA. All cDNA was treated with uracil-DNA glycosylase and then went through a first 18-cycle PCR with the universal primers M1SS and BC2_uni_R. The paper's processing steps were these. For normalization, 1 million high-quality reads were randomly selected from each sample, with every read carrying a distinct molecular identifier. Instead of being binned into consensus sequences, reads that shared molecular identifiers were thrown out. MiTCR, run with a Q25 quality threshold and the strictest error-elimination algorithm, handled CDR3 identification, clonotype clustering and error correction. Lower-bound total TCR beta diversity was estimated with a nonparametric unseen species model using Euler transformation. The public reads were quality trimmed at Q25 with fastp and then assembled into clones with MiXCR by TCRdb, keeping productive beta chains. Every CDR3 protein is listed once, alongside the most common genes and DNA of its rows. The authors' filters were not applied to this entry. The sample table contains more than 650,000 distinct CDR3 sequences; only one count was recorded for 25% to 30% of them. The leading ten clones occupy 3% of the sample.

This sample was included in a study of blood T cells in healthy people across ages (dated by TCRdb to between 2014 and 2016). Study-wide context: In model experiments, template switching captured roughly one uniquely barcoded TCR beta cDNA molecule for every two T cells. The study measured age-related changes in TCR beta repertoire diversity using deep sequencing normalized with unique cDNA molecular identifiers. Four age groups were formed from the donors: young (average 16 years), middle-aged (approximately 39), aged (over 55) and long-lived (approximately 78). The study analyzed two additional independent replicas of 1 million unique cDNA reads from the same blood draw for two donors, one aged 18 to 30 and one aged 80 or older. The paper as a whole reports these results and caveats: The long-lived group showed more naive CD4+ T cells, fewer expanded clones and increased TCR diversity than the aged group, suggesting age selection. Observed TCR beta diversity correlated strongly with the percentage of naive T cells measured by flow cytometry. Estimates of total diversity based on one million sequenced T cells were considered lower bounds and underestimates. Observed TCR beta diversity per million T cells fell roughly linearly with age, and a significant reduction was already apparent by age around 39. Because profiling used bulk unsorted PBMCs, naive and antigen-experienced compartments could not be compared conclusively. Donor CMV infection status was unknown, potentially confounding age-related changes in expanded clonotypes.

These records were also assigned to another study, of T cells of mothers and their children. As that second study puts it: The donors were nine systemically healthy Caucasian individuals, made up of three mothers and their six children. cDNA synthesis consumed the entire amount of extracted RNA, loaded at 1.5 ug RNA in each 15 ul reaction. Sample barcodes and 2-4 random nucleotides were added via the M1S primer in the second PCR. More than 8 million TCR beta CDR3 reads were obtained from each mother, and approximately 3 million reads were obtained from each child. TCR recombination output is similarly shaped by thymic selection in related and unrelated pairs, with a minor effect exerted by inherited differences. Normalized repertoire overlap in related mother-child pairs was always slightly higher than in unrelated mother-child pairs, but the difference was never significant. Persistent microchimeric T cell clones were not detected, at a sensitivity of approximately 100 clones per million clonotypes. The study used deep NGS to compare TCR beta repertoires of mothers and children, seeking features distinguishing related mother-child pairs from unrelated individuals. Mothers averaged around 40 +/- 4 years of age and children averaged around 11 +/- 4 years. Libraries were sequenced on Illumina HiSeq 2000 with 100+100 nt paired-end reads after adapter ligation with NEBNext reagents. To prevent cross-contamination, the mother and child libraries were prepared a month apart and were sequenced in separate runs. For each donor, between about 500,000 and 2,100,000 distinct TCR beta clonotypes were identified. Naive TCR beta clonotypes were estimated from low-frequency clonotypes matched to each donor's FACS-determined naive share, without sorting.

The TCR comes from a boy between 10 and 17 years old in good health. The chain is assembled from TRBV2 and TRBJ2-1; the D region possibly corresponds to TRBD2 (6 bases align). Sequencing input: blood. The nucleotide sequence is TGTGCCAGCAGTGAAGGGGGGGTAAGAACGTATGAGCAGTTCCTC. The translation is CASSEGGVRTYEQFL.